The 31 T cell receptor beta chains reported below all come from one sample, sequenced in a study of T-cell memory formation after mild COVID-19. TCRdb analysed the 5' RACE reads with MiXCR anew, one entry per CDR3 protein. The sample contains some 120,000 distinct CDR3 sequences, 16% of which appear only once. Specimen: PBMCs or a T cell subset sorted from them (not recorded which). These receptors came from an adult woman who had mild COVID-19 (a few samples of this study predate the infection). Cell type and time point are not known.

This clonotype was observed a handful of times. The chain uses TRBV4-2 and TRBJ2-3, with D perhaps matching TRBD2 (6 bases). This CDR3 region has 14 residues. The germline gives CDR1 LGHNA, CDR2 YNFKEQ. The ends were cut back, 6 bases at V and 4 bases at J, with 14 bases in the middle. CDR3: CASRRDREADTQYF. The DNA for the CDR3 is TGTGCCAGCAGGAGGGATAGGGAGGCAGATACGCAGTATTTT.

This clonotype was seen more than once but under ten times. The chain couples TRBV15 to TRBJ2-7; the D call may be TRBD1 or TRBD2 (6 bases each). Germline V lookup: CDR1 LNHNV, CDR2 YYDKDF (reference sequence). V lost 0 bases and J 3 bases, leaving 18 bases between the germline ends. This CDR3 has 17 residues. CDR3 protein: CATSRDQVAGEVYEQYF. DNA for the CDR3: TGTGCCACCAGCAGAGATCAAGTCGCAGGGGAGGTCTACGAGCAGTACTTC.

The chain has TRBV12-3 or TRBV12-4 and TRBJ2-3; D remains unclear. The CDR3 length is 15 residues. The ends were cut back, 6 bases at V and 1 base at J, with 14 bases in the middle. As DNA, the CDR3 is TGTGCCAGCAGCCCAAAAAGTCGGGGCACAGATACGCAGTATTTT. The encoded protein is CASSPKSRGTDTQYF.

V usage is TRBV27 and J usage is TRBJ1-1; a weak D match, TRBD1 (5 bases). The CDR3 runs 13 residues. The germline V gene has CDR1 MNHEY and CDR2 SMNVEV (reference sequence). The ends were cut back, 8 bases at V and 1 base at J, with 11 bases in the middle. CDR3 bases: TGTGCCAGCTCGGGACTCCGGAACACTGAAGCTTTCTTT. Translating it yields CASSGLRNTEAFF.

V is TRBV29-1 and J is TRBJ1-1; D unresolved. Germline CDR1 reads SQVTM; CDR2 reads ANQGSEA. Deletions cut 5 bases from V and 1 base from J, with 11 bases between. The CDR3 sequence is 13 residues long. CDR3 coding DNA: TGCAGCGTTAGGGCCGCTCCGAACACTGAAGCTTTCTTT. It encodes CSVRAAPNTEAFF.

This clonotype came up a few times. V and J are TRBV7-2 and TRBJ1-2; the D is unclear. V was clipped by 1 base and J by 4 bases, with 4 bases between them. This CDR3 contains 12 residues. Germline V gene data show CDR1 as SGHTA and CDR2 as FQGNSA. The CDR3 protein is CASSLEGYGYTF. CDR3 bases: TGTGCCAGCAGCTTAGAGGGCTATGGCTACACCTTC.

The chain employs TRBV6-5 and TRBJ2-1; 10 nucleotides match TRBD2. Germline V lookup: CDR1 MNHEY, CDR2 SVGAGI. CDR3 size: 16 residues. The ends lost 2 bases at V and 4 bases at J; junction bases unmatched: 5. In DNA form, the CDR3 reads TGTGCCAGCAGTTACACCCTAGCGGGAGTTTACAATGAGCAGTTCTTC. Protein product: CASSYTLAGVYNEQFF.

This clonotype turned up a few times. V is TRBV12-3 or TRBV12-4 and J is TRBJ1-1, with TRBD1 matching 8 bases. V lost 6 bases and J lost 5; bases outside the gene matches: 8. This CDR3 comprises 14 residues. The CDR3 loop reads CASSRRQGRTEAFF. Written as DNA, the CDR3 is TGTGCCAGCAGCAGAAGACAGGGGAGGACTGAAGCTTTCTTT.

The chain uses TRBV12-3 or TRBV12-4 and TRBJ1-5; TRBD1 matches 7 bases. With 3 bases clipped from V and 11 bases from J, the junction kept 7 bases outside the gene matches. The CDR3 loop spans 13 amino acids. CDR3 in amino acids: CASSFFNRGAQHF. The CDR3 DNA reads as TGTGCCAGCAGTTTCTTTAACAGGGGTGCCCAGCATTTT.

This clonotype was seen a few times. This chain uses TRBV6-2 or TRBV6-3 with TRBJ1-2; 10 bases map to TRBD1. V shed 8 bases, J shed 1 base, and the junction held 4 bases outside the gene matches. This CDR3 comprises 14 residues. Germline V gives CDR1 MNHEY, CDR2 SVGEGT. The CDR3 loop reads CASHGTGDNYGYTF. Here the CDR3 DNA reads TGTGCCAGCCACGGGACAGGGGATAACTATGGCTACACCTTC.

This clonotype appeared a few times. The chain recombines TRBV2 with TRBJ1-5, with 7 bases fitting TRBD1. The CDR3 loop spans 13 amino acids. CDR1 and CDR2 from the germline V gene are SNHLY and FYNNEI. Trimming cost V 8 bases and J 4 bases; bases outside gene matches: 5. CDR3 in DNA: TGTGCCAGCGTGGGACAGAAAAATCAGCCCCAGCATTTT. This gives the protein CASVGQKNQPQHF. The variable domain in full, completed from reference TRBV2 and TRBJ1-5, reads EPEVTQTPSHQVTQMGQEVILRCVPISNHLYFYWYRQILGQKVEFLVSFYNNEISEKSEIFDDQFSVERPDGSNFTLKIRSTKLEDSAMYFCASVGQKNQPQHFGDGTRLSIL.

This clonotype was seen only once. The chain uses TRBV7-3 and TRBJ2-1; D is unclear. The CDR3 contains 15 residues. Trimming removed 3 bases from V and 2 bases from J, with 11 bases in between. Germline V gives CDR1 SGHTA, CDR2 FQGTGA. CDR3 DNA sequence: TGTGCCAGCAGCTTTGGGCCAAACCCCTACAATGAGCAGTTCTTC. This gives the protein CASSFGPNPYNEQFF.

The CDR3 coding sequence is TGTGCCACCAGTGATTTGCAAGCGGGAGCGGAGGAGACCCAGTACTTC. Protein sequence: CATSDLQAGAEETQYF. This chain joins TRBV24-1 and TRBJ2-5; 8 nucleotides match TRBD2. V was clipped by 0 bases and J by 5 bases; unmatched bases: 7. Germline lookup yields CDR1 KGHDR and CDR2 SFDVKD. CDR3 size: 16 residues.

The sample holds a few counts of this clonotype. V usage is TRBV12-3 or TRBV12-4 and J usage is TRBJ2-3; TRBD1 matches 10 bases. Losses at the gene ends were 6 bases for V and 2 bases for J; bases not matched to a gene: 8. CDR3 length equals 16 residues. Here the CDR3 DNA reads TGTGCCAGCAGCCTTATGGGACAGGGGAACACAGATACGCAGTATTTT. Encoded protein: CASSLMGQGNTDTQYF.

In its sample, this clonotype was seen a few times. The CDR3 nucleotides are TGCAGTGCCCCGACCTTAGAAGGCTCCTACGAGCAGTACTTC. This gives the protein CSAPTLEGSYEQYF. The chain combines TRBV20-1 with TRBJ2-7; D remains ambiguous. Trimming left V 6 bases short and J 0 bases short, with 15 bases between. The CDR3 is 14 residues long. Germline-derived CDR1 and CDR2 are DFQATT and SNEGSKA (reference sequence).

This clonotype was counted only a few times. In DNA, the CDR3 is TGTGCCACCAGCCCATCCTTGGCACACCCGAAACCCAACTATGGCTACACCTTC. This sequence encodes CATSPSLAHPKPNYGYTF. The chain is built from TRBV15 and TRBJ1-2, with D uncertain. V was clipped by 5 bases and J by 2 bases, with 24 bases between them. The CDR3 is made up of 18 amino acids. In germline, CDR1 is LNHNV, CDR2 YYDKDF (reference sequence).

The rearrangement joins TRBV29-1 to TRBJ2-7; D is perhaps TRBD1 or TRBD2 (5 bases each). Trimming stripped 7 bases from V and 0 bases from J, with 10 bases between. The CDR3 contains 12 residues. Germline V lookup: CDR1 SQVTM, CDR2 ANQGSEA. CDR3 sequence: CSARDASYEQYF. The CDR3 DNA follows: TGCAGCGCCCGGGACGCCTCCTACGAGCAGTACTTC.

This clonotype was observed a few times. The chain employs TRBV5-1 and TRBJ1-4; D gene unclear. The germline V gene has CDR1 SGHRS and CDR2 YFSETQ. The CDR3 spans 13 residues. Trimming removed 3 bases at V and 5 bases at J, with 8 bases between. The CDR3 DNA reads as TGCGCCAGCAGCTGGGAGGGCAATGAAAAACTGTTTTTT. Translation: CASSWEGNEKLFF.

This rearrangement joins TRBV5-1 to TRBJ2-1; TRBD2 agrees at 8 bases. J gave up 5 bases and V 4 bases, and 11 bases lay outside the gene matches. The germline V gene has CDR1 SGHRS and CDR2 YFSETQ. This CDR3 is 16 amino acids long. The CDR3 sequence: CASSPPGSGGHNEQFF. Here the CDR3 DNA reads TGCGCCAGCAGCCCCCCGGGCAGCGGGGGACACAATGAGCAGTTCTTC.

V gene TRBV2 combines with J gene TRBJ1-1, with D unclear. The CDR3 sequence is 15 residues long. V lost 7 bases, J lost 0 bases, and 15 bases lay in between. Germline V gene lookup returns CDR1 SNHLY and CDR2 FYNNEI. CDR3 sequence: CASNRNPTVNTEAFF. In DNA, the CDR3 is TGTGCCAGCAACCGAAACCCCACAGTGAACACTGAAGCTTTCTTT.

The rearrangement links TRBV18 to TRBJ2-7, with unresolved D. The CDR3 loop spans 14 amino acids. Trimming shortened V by 2 bases and J by 7 bases, and 15 bases separated the two germline ends. The germline CDR1 and CDR2 sequences are KGHSH and LQKENI. Here the CDR3 reads CASSPYSAAREQYF. The CDR3 DNA follows: TGTGCCAGCTCACCATATTCGGCAGCCCGGGAGCAGTACTTC.

The chain carries TRBV6-5 and TRBJ1-5; 8 bases are shared with TRBD1. Germline V gene data show CDR1 as MNHEY and CDR2 as SVGAGI. The CDR3 totals 14 residues. V was pared by 6 bases and J by 7 bases, with 8 bases of the junction left unmatched. CDR3 sequence: CASSLRGPGQPQHF. In DNA, the CDR3 is TGTGCCAGCAGCCTCAGGGGGCCGGGACAGCCCCAGCATTTT.

The chain is built from TRBV20-1 and TRBJ2-1, with D perhaps TRBD1 or TRBD2 (5 bases each). With 6 bases removed from V and 0 bases from J, the gap between germline ends came to 15 bases. There are 15 residues in the CDR3. CDR1 and CDR2 (germline): DFQATT, SNEGSKA (reference sequence). DNA for the CDR3: TGCAGTGCAGCTTCATTGGGACGCTCCTACAATGAGCAGTTCTTC. This codes for CSAASLGRSYNEQFF.

This chain links TRBV7-9 with TRBJ2-1; 14 bases are shared with TRBD2. After removal of 5 bases from V and 4 bases from J, the junction contained 7 bases not matched to a gene. The germline V gene encodes CDR1 SEHNR and CDR2 FQNEAQ (reference sequence). The CDR3 is 17 residues long. CDR3 in DNA: TGTGCCAGCAGCATACGGGGACTAGCGGGAGAGTACAATGAGCAGTTCTTC. The encoded protein is CASSIRGLAGEYNEQFF.

CDR3 DNA sequence: TGTGCCAGCAGCCTTCGACTAGCGGGTAACAATGAGCAGTTCTTC. Amino acids: CASSLRLAGNNEQFF. This chain uses TRBV11-3 with TRBJ2-1; 10 nucleotides agree with TRBD2. CDR1 and CDR2 from the germline V gene are SGHNT and YENEEA. The V and J ends lost 5 bases and 5 bases, in that order; junction bases with no gene match: 6. This CDR3 comprises 15 residues.

The chain combines TRBV2 with TRBJ2-2; unclear D gene. V shed 4 bases and J shed 6 bases, with 12 bases lying between them. Germline assignment: CDR1 SNHLY and CDR2 FYNNEI. This CDR3 has 14 amino acids. CDR3 nucleotide sequence: TGTGCCAGCAGTGGTAACATAGGCGCCGGGGAGCTGTTTTTT. Residues: CASSGNIGAGELFF.

This clonotype was found a few times. CDR3 residues: CASSPAGARETQYF. In DNA form, the CDR3 reads TGTGCCAGCAGCCCAGCGGGAGCGCGCGAGACCCAGTACTTC. The chain couples TRBV7-9 to TRBJ2-5, with 8 nucleotides matching TRBD2. V trimming: 5 bases; J trimming: 5 bases; junction bases outside the gene matches: 7. Germline V lookup: CDR1 SEHNR, CDR2 FQNEAQ (reference sequence). There are 14 residues in the CDR3.

The chain joins TRBV12-3 or TRBV12-4 to TRBJ1-1, with a weak D call TRBD1 (6 bases). The CDR3 has 15 residues. V lost 7 bases and J lost 2, with 17 bases in between. This CDR3 reads CASKPLQGRNTEAFF. CDR3 coding DNA: TGTGCCAGCAAGCCCCTTCAGGGGCGAAACACTGAAGCTTTCTTT.

The V call is TRBV7-9, the J call TRBJ2-5; D unclear. Germline V gene sequence: CDR1 SEHNR, CDR2 FQNEAQ (reference sequence). Trimming took 3 bases from V and 0 from J, leaving 8 bases between them. There are 14 residues in the CDR3. CDR3 nucleotides: TGTGCCAGCAGCTTCCACCTCAACCAAGAGACCCAGTACTTC. Its translation is CASSFHLNQETQYF.

This clonotype was observed a few times. CDR3 in amino acids: CASSQPPKETQYF. CDR3 in DNA: TGTGCCAGCAGCCAGCCTCCTAAAGAGACCCAGTACTTC. The rearrangement joins TRBV5-5 to TRBJ2-5; D not resolved. The CDR3 sequence is 13 residues long. V lost 4 bases and J 3 bases, leaving 10 bases between the germline ends. Germline V gene lookup returns CDR1 SGHKS and CDR2 YYEKEE (reference sequence).

This sequence joins TRBV13 and TRBJ2-2; D is perhaps TRBD2 (6 bases). The ends were cut back, 1 base at V and 4 bases at J, with 10 bases in the middle. The CDR3 is 15 amino acids. Germline CDR1 and CDR2: PRHDT and FYEKMQ (reference sequence). CDR3 DNA sequence: TGTGCCAGCAGCTTAGACGGGAGCCGCACCGGGGAGCTGTTTTTT. Amino acids: CASSLDGSRTGELFF. The whole variable domain, remainder taken from reference TRBV13 and TRBJ2-2, is AAGVIQSPRHLIKEKRETATLKCYPIPRHDTVYWYQQGPGQDPQFLISFYEKMQSDKGSIPDRFSAQQFSDYHSELNMSSLELGDSALYFCASSLDGSRTGELFFGEGSRLTVL.